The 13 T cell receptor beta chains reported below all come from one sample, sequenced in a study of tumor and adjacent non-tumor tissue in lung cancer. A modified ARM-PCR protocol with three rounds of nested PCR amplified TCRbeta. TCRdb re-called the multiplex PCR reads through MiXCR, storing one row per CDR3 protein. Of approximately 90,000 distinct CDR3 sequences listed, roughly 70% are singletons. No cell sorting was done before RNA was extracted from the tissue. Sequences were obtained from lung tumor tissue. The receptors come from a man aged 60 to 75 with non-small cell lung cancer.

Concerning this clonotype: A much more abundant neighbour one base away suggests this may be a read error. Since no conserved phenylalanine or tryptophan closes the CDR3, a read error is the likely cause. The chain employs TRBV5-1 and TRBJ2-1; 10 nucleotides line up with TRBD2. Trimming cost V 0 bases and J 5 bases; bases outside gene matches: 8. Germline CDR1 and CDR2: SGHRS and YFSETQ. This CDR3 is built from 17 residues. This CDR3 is CASSLGGLAGGHNEQFL. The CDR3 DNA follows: TGCGCCAGCAGCTTGGGTGGATTAGCGGGAGGTCACAATGAGCAGTTCTTA.

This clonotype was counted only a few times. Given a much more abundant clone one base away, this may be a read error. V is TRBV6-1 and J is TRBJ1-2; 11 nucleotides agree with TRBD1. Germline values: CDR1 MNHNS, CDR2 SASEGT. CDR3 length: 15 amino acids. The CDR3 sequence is CANSLDRGRAYGYTF. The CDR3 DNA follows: TGTGCCAACAGTTTGGACAGGGGGCGCGCCTATGGCTACACCTTC.

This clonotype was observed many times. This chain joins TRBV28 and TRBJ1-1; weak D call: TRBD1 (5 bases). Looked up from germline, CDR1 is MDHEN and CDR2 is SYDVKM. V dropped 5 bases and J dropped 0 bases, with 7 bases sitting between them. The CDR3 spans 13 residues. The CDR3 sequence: CASSLGVNTEAFF. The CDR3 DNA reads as TGTGCCAGCAGTCTAGGGGTGAACACTGAAGCTTTCTTT.

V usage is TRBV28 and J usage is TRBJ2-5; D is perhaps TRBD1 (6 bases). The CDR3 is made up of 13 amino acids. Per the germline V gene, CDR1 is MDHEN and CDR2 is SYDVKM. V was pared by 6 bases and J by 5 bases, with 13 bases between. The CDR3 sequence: CASRSHREETQYF. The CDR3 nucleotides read TGTGCCAGCAGATCCCACAGGGAGGAGACCCAGTACTTC.

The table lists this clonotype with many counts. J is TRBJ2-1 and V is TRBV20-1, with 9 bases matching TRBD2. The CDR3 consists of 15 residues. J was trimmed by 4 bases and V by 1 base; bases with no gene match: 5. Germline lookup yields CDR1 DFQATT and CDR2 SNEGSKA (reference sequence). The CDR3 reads CSARVFSGSYNEQFF. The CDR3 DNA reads TGCAGTGCTAGAGTGTTTAGCGGGAGTTACAATGAGCAGTTCTTC.

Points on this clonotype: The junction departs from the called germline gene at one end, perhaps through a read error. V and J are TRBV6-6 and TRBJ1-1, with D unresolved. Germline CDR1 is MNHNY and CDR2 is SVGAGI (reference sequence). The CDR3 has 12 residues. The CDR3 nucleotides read TGTGACAGCAGTTCCGGACGGTCTGAAGCTTTCTTT. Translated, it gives CDSSSGRSEAFF.

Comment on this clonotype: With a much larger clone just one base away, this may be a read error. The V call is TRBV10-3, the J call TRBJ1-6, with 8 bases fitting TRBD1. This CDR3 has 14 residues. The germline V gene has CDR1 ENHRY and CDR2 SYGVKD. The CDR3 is CASTGDRNNSLLHF. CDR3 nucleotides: TGTGCCTCGACAGGGGACCGCAATAATTCACTCCTCCACTTT.

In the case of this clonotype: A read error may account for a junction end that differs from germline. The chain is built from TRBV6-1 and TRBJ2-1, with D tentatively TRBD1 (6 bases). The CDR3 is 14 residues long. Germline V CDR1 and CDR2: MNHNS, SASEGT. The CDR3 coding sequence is TGTACCAGCAGTGAAGGGGACATGGGACATGAGCAGTTCTTC. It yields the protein CTSSEGDMGHEQFF.

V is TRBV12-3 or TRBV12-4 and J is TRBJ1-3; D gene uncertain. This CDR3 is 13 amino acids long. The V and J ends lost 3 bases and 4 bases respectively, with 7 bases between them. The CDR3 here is CASSFTLGNTIYF. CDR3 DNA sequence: TGTGCCAGCAGTTTTACGCTGGGAAACACCATATATTTT.

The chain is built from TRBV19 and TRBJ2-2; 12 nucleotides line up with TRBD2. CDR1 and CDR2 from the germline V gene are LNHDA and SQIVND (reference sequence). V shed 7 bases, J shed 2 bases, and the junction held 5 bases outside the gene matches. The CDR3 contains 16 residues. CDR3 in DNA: TGTGCCAGTATGACTAGCGGGGGCCTTAACACCGGGGAGCTGTTTTTT. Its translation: CASMTSGGLNTGELFF.

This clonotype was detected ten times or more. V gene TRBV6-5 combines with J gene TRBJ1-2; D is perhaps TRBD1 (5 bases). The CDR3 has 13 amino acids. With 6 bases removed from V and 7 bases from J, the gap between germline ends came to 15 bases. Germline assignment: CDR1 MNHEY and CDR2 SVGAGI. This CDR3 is CASRTRATSGYTF. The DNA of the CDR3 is TGTGCCAGCAGGACCAGGGCTACGAGTGGCTACACCTTC.

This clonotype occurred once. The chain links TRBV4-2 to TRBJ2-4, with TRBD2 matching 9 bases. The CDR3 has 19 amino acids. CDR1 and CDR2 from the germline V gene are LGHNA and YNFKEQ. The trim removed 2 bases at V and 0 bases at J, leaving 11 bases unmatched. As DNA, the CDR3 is TGTGCCAGCAGCCAAACGCAGACTAGCGGAACGTTAGCCAAAAACATTCAGTACTTC. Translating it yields CASSQTQTSGTLAKNIQYF.

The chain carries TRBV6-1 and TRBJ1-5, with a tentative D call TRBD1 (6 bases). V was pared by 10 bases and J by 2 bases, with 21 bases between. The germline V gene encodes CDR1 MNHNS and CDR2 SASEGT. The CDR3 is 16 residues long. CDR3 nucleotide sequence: TGTGCCACGAGTGAAACGGGGGGCCGGGGCAATCAGCCCCAGCATTTT. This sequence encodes CATSETGGRGNQPQHF.